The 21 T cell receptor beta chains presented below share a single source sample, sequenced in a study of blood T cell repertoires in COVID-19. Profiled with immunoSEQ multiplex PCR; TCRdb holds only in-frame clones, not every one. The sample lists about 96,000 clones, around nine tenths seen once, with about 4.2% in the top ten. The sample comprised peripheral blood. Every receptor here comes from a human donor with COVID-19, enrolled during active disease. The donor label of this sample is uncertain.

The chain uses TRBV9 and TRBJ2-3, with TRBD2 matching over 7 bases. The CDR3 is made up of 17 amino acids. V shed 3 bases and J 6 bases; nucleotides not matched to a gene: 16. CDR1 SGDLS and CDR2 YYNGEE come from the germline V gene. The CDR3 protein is CASSAAPGTILRDTQYF. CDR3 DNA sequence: TGTGCCAGCAGCGCCGCCCCTGGGACTATCCTCCGGGATACGCAGTATTTT.

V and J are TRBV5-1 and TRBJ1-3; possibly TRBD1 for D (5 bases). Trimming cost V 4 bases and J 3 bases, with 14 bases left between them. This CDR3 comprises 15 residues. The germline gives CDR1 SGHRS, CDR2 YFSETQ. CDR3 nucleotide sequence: TGCGCCAGCAGCCGAGTCGGGGGTAATGGAAACACCATATATTTT. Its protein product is CASSRVGGNGNTIYF. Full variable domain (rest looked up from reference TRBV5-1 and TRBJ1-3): KAGVTQTPRYLIKTRGQQVTLSCSPISGHRSVSWYQQTPGQGLQFLFEYFSETQRNKGNFPGRFSGRQFSNSRSEMNVSTLELGDSALYLCASSRVGGNGNTIYFGEGSWLTVV.

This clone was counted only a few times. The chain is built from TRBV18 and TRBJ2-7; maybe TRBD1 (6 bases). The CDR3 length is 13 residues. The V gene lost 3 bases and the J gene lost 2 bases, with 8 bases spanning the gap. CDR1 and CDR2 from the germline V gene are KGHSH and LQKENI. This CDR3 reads CASSPTGTYEQYF. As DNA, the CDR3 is TGTGCCAGCTCACCCACAGGGACCTACGAGCAGTACTTC.

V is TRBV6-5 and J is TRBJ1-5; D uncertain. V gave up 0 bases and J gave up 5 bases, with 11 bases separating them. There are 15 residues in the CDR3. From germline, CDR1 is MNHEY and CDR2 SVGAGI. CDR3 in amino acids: CASSYSQALDQPQHF. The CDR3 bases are TGTGCCAGCAGTTACTCGCAGGCCCTCGATCAGCCCCAGCATTTT.

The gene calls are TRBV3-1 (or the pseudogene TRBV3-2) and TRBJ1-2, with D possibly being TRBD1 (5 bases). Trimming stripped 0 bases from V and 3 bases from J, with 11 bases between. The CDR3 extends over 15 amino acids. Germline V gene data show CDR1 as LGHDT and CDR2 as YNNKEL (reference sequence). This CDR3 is CASSQENRQYYGYTF. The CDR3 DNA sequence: TGTGCCAGCAGCCAAGAGAACAGGCAATACTATGGCTACACCTTC.

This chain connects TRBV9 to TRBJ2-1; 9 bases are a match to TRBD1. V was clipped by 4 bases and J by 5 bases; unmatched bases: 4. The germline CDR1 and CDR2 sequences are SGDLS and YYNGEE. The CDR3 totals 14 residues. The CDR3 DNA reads TGTGCCAGCAGCCTTAGGACAGGGGACAATGAGCAGTTCTTC. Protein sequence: CASSLRTGDNEQFF.

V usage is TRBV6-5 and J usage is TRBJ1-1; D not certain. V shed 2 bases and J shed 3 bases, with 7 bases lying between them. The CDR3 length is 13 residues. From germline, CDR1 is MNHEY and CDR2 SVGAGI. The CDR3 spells CASSYPGDTEAFF. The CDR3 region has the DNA TGTGCCAGCAGTTACCCCGGAGACACTGAAGCTTTCTTT.

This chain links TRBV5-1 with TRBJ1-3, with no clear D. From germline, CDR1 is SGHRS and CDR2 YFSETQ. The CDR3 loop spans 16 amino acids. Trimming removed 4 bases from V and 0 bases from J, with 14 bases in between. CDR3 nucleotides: TGCGCCAGCAGCACTACGGGAGGAGACTCTGGAAACACCATATATTTT. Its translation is CASSTTGGDSGNTIYF.

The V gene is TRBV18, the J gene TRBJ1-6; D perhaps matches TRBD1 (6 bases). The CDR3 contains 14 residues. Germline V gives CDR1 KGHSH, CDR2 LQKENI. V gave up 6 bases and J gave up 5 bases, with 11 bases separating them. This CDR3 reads CASSRGADNSPLHF. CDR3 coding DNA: TGTGCCAGCTCCAGGGGCGCGGATAATTCACCCCTCCACTTT. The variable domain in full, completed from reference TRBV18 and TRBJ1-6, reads NAGVMQNPRHLVRRRGQEARLRCSPMKGHSHVYWYRQLPEEGLKFMVYLQKENIIDESGMPKERFSAEFPKEGPSILRIQQVVRGDSAAYFCASSRGADNSPLHFGNGTRLTVT.

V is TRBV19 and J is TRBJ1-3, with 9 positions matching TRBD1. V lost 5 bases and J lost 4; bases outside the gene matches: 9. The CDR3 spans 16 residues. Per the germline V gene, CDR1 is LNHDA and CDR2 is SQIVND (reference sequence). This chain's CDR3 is CASSPKGQGFGNTIYF. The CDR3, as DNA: TGTGCCAGTAGTCCTAAGGGACAGGGCTTCGGAAACACCATATATTTT.

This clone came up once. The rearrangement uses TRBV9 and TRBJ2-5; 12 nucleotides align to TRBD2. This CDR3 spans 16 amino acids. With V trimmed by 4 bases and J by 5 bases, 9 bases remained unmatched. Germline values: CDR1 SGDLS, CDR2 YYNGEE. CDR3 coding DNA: TGTGCCAGCAGCCCCCCCAGGACTAGCGGGAAGGAGACCCAGTACTTC. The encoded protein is CASSPPRTSGKETQYF.

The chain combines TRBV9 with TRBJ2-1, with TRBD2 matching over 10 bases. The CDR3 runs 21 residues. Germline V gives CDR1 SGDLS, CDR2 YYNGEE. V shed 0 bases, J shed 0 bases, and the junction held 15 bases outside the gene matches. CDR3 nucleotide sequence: TGTGCCAGCAGCGTAGAAGGAGTGTTAACTAGCGGGATACGCTCCTACAATGAGCAGTTCTTC. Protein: CASSVEGVLTSGIRSYNEQFF.

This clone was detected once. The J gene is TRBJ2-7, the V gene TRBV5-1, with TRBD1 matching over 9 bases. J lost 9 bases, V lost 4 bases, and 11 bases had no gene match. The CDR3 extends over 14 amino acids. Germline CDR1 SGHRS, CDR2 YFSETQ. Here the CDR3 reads CASSAAGTGLGQYF. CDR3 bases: TGCGCCAGCAGCGCGGCCGGGACAGGGTTAGGGCAGTACTTC.

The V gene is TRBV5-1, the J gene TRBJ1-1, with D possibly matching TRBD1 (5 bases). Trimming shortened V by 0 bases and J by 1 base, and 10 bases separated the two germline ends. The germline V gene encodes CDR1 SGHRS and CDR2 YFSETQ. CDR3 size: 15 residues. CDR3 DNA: TGCGCCAGCAGCTTGGGGGGCGGTTCGAACACTGAAGCTTTCTTT. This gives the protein CASSLGGGSNTEAFF.

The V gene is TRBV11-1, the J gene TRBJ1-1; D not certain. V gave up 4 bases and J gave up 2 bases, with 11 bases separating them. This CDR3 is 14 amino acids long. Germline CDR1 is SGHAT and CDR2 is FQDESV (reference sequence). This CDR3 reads CASSSIAQNTEAFF. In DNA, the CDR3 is TGTGCCAGCAGCTCCATAGCTCAAAACACTGAAGCTTTCTTT.

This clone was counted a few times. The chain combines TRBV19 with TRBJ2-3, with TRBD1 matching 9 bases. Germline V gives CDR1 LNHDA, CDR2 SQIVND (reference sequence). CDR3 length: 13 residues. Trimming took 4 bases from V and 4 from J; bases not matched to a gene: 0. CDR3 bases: TGTGCCAGTAGTAACAGGGGGCCAGATACGCAGTATTTT. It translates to CASSNRGPDTQYF.

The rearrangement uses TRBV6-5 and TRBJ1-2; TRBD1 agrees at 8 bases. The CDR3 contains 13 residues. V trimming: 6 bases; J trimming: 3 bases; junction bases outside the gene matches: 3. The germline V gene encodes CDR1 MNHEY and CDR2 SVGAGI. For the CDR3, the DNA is TGTGCCAGCAGGGGGACAGGTGACTATGGCTACACCTTC. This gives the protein CASRGTGDYGYTF.

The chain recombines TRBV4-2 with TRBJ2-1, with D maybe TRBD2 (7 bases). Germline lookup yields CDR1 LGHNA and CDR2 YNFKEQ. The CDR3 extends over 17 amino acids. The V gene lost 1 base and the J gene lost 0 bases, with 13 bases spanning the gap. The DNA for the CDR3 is TGTGCCAGCAGCCAAGGGGGGCGGGGGCTCTCCTACAATGAGCAGTTCTTC. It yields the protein CASSQGGRGLSYNEQFF.

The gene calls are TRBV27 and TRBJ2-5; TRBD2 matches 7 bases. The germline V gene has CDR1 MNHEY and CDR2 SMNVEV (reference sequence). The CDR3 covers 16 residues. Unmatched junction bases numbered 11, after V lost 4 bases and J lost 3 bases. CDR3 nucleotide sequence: TGTGCCAGCAGTTCCCTGGAAGAGGGAGGGGAAGAGACCCAGTACTTC. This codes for CASSSLEEGGEETQYF.

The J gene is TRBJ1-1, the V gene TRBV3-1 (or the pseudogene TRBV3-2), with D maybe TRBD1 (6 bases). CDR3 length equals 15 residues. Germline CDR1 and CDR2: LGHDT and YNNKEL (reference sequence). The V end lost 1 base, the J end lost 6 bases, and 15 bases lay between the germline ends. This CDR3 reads CASSQGIGGGAEAFF. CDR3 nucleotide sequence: TGTGCCAGCAGCCAAGGAATAGGGGGTGGGGCTGAAGCTTTCTTT.

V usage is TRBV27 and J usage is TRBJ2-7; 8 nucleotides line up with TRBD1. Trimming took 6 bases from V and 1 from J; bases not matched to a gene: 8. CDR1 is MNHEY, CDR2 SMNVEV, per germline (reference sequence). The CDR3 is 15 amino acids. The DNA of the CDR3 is TGTGCCAGCAGAAGGACAGGGTCACTTTCCTACGAGCAGTACTTC. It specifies CASRRTGSLSYEQYF.